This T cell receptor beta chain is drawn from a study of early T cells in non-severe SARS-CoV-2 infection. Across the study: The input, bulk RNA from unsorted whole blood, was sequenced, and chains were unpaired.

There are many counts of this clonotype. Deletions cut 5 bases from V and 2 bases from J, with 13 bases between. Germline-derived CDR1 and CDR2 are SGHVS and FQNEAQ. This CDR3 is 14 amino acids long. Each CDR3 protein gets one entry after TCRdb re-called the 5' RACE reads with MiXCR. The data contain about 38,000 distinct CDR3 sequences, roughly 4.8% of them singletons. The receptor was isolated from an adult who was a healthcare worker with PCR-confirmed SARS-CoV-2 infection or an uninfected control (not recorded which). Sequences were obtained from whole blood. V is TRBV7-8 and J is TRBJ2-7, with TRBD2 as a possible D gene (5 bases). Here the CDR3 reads CASSGGRKPYEQYF. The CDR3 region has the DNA TGTGCCAGCAGCGGCGGGCGCAAACCCTACGAGCAGTACTTC.